This TCR beta chain was found in a study of metastatic and nonmetastatic thyroid tumors. The overall study: Repertoires from malignant and benign thyroid patients were compared across blood and tumor or nodule tissue. Study results and limitations: Within blood and tumor, benign nodules reportedly had significantly lower TCR beta diversity than malignant thyroid tumors did.

Ahead of thyroid surgery, no patient had received treatment of any kind. Authors' data handling: CDR3 differences across clinicopathological groups were used to build a distant-metastasis classifier for papillary thyroid cancer. MiXCR was used by TCRdb to re-call the PCR reads. The V and J calls, along with clone size, are taken from TCRdb and not from the paper's own processing. The sample lists tens of thousands of clones; 16% were seen once. To note about this clone: Its target is unknown. One end of the junction is discordant with germline, which a read error may explain.

The clonotype was recovered from a female donor with papillary thyroid cancer or a benign thyroid nodule (not recorded which). Some clones in this sample may be carry-over from other donors' samples. The source material was blood.

The CDR3 sequence is CASIITSGVSSYNEQFF. Written as DNA, the CDR3 is TGTGCCAGTATTATAACTAGCGGGGTGAGCTCCTACAATGAGCAGTTCTTC. The chain links TRBV19 to TRBJ2-1; 10 positions match TRBD2. Germline values: CDR1 LNHDA, CDR2 SQIVND (reference sequence). The CDR3 length is 17 residues.